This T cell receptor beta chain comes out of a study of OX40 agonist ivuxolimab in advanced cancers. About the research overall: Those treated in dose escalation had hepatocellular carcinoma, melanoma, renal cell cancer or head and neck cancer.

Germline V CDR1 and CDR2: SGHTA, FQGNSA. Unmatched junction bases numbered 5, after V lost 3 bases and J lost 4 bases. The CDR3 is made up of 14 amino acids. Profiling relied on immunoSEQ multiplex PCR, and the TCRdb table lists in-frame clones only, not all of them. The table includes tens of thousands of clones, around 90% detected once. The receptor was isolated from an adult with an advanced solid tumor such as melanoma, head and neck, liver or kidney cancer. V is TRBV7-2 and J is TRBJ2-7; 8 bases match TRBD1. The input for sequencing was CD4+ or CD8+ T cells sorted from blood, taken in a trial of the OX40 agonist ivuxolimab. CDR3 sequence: CASSFAGGKYEQYF. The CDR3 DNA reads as TGTGCCAGCAGCTTCGCAGGGGGCAAATACGAGCAGTACTTC.